This T cell receptor (beta chain) was observed in a study of T cell repertoires in cytomegalovirus infection. At the level of the study: HLA-C-restricted CMV epitopes, recently identified, and well-studied HLA-B-restricted ones were used by the study. The public TCR beta signatures pointed to both CMV infection and matching HLA type. Study results and caveats: CMV-specific HLA-C-restricted TCR beta clonotypes dominated the ex vivo response.

TCRdb passed the reads through MiXCR, listing each CDR3 protein once. This sample yields 150,000 to 200,000 distinct CDR3 sequences, of which about 20% are seen a single time; under 30% belongs to the top ten. The sample holds a few counts of this clonotype. The antigen is not known. V lost 3 bases and J lost 7, with 10 bases in between. This CDR3 region has 12 residues. Germline CDR1 reads SGHTA; CDR2 reads FQGNSA. The origin of this receptor is a human donor in good health (CMV status not recorded). Some clones in this sample may be carry-over from other donors' samples. The J gene is TRBJ2-7, the V gene TRBV7-2; D not resolved. The material sequenced was CD8+ T cells from cultured PBMCs, taken from culture after CMV antigen stimulation. Written as DNA, the CDR3 is TGTGCCAGCAGCTTCGTAAAGAGAGAGCAGTACTTC. Its translation is CASSFVKREQYF.